The 28 T cell receptor beta chains below come from one sample, sequenced in a study of blood T cell repertoires in COVID-19. Assay used: immunoSEQ multiplex PCR; TCRdb lists only in-frame clones, some missing. Among some 100,000 clones listed, around four fifths were seen once. The specimen was peripheral blood. Source of these receptors: an older woman with acute or convalescent COVID-19.

The rearrangement joins TRBV9 to TRBJ1-2; 9 positions match TRBD1. The CDR3 runs to 16 residues. Germline lookup yields CDR1 SGDLS and CDR2 YYNGEE. Unmatched junction bases numbered 7, after V lost 0 bases and J lost 4 bases. Here the CDR3 reads CASSVDPGTGSYGYTF. The CDR3 DNA reads as TGTGCCAGCAGCGTAGATCCCGGGACAGGGTCCTATGGCTACACCTTC.

The V and J genes are TRBV7-9 and TRBJ1-1; tentatively, D is TRBD1 (5 bases). V shed 2 bases and J shed 5 bases, with 12 bases lying between them. The CDR3 length is 14 residues. Per the germline V gene, CDR1 is SEHNR and CDR2 is FQNEAQ (reference sequence). CDR3 sequence: CASSLSRGGTEAFF. For the CDR3, the DNA is TGTGCCAGCAGCTTAAGCCGGGGGGGAACTGAAGCTTTCTTT.

This clone was picked up a small number of times. The genes are TRBV5-1 and TRBJ2-3, with 9 positions matching TRBD2. CDR1 SGHRS and CDR2 YFSETQ come from the germline V gene. V trimming: 2 bases; J trimming: 7 bases; junction bases outside the gene matches: 8. CDR3 length equals 15 residues. The CDR3 spells CASSLGSGGMNTQYF. CDR3 nucleotides: TGCGCCAGCAGCTTAGGTAGCGGGGGAATGAATACGCAGTATTTT.

The V call is TRBV27, the J call TRBJ2-5; 8 bases agree with TRBD1. There are 16 residues in the CDR3. Trimming took 1 base from V and 4 from J; bases not matched to a gene: 8. Germline-derived CDR1 and CDR2 are MNHEY and SMNVEV (reference sequence). The DNA of the CDR3 is TGTGCCAGCAGTTTATTTCCTCAGGGGGCTCGAGAGACCCAGTACTTC. Its translation is CASSLFPQGARETQYF.

The V call is TRBV2, the J call TRBJ1-5; TRBD1 aligns across 12 bases. Trimming took 6 bases from V and 0 from J; bases not matched to a gene: 9. The CDR3 runs 18 residues. CDR1 SNHLY and CDR2 FYNNEI come from the germline V gene. CDR3 loop: CASSDGTGGLYSNQPQHF. The CDR3 DNA reads TGTGCCAGCAGCGACGGGACAGGGGGCCTCTATAGCAATCAGCCCCAGCATTTT. Together with reference TRBV2 and TRBJ1-5, the CDR3 gives the full variable domain: EPEVTQTPSHQVTQMGQEVILRCVPISNHLYFYWYRQILGQKVEFLVSFYNNEISEKSEIFDDQFSVERPDGSNFTLKIRSTKLEDSAMYFCASSDGTGGLYSNQPQHFGDGTRLSIL.

This chain links TRBV18 with TRBJ2-5; D is perhaps TRBD2 (6 bases). CDR3 length: 15 amino acids. Germline-derived CDR1 and CDR2 are KGHSH and LQKENI. Deletions cut 0 bases from V and 5 bases from J, with 13 bases between. The CDR3 nucleotides read TGTGCCAGCTCACCACCAGGAGGGATGGGCGAGACCCAGTACTTC. This codes for CASSPPGGMGETQYF. The whole variable domain, remainder taken from reference TRBV18 and TRBJ2-5, is NAGVMQNPRHLVRRRGQEARLRCSPMKGHSHVYWYRQLPEEGLKFMVYLQKENIIDESGMPKERFSAEFPKEGPSILRIQQVVRGDSAAYFCASSPPGGMGETQYFGPGTRLLVL.

The chain has TRBV19 and TRBJ2-3; the D is unclear. Germline-derived CDR1 and CDR2 are LNHDA and SQIVND (reference sequence). The ends were cut back, 4 bases at V and 6 bases at J, with 8 bases in the middle. CDR3 length: 12 residues. The chain's CDR3 is CASSKQQDTQYF. The CDR3 nucleotides read TGTGCCAGTAGTAAACAGCAGGATACGCAGTATTTT.

The rearrangement uses TRBV28 and TRBJ1-3; no clear D gene. CDR3 length equals 13 residues. The germline V gene has CDR1 MDHEN and CDR2 SYDVKM. V was cut by 5 bases and J by 7 bases, with 12 bases left in between. CDR3 coding DNA: TGTGCCAGCAGTAGTCCCTTTGCGAACACCATATATTTT. Translated: CASSSPFANTIYF. Based on the CDR3 plus reference TRBV28 and TRBJ1-3, the full variable domain is DVKVTQSSRYLVKRTGEKVFLECVQDMDHENMFWYRQDPGLGLRLIYFSYDVKMKEKGDIPEGYSVSREKKERFSLILESASTNQTSMYLCASSSPFANTIYFGEGSWLTVV.

CDR3 sequence (DNA): TGTGCCAGCAGCTTATTTAGCGGGAGTGCAGATACGCAGTATTTT. Protein product: CASSLFSGSADTQYF. The chain joins TRBV11-1 to TRBJ2-3; 9 bases fit TRBD2. The CDR3 totals 15 residues. Trimming took 2 bases from V and 4 from J; bases not matched to a gene: 4. CDR1 is SGHAT and CDR2 is FQDESV in the germline V gene (reference sequence).

V gene TRBV7-9 combines with J gene TRBJ1-6, with TRBD1 identical over 7 bases. After removal of 3 bases from V and 10 bases from J, the junction contained 6 bases not matched to a gene. Per the germline V gene, CDR1 is SEHNR and CDR2 is FQNEAQ (reference sequence). This CDR3 is 14 amino acids long. As DNA, the CDR3 is TGTGCCAGCAGCTTGACAGGGAACGGATCACCCCTCCACTTT. Translating it yields CASSLTGNGSPLHF.

This rearrangement joins TRBV24-1 to TRBJ1-6, with a tentative D call TRBD1 (5 bases). Trimming left V 0 bases short and J 0 bases short, with 17 bases between. Per germline, CDR1 KGHDR and CDR2 SFDVKD. The CDR3 is made up of 20 amino acids. Here the CDR3 DNA reads TGTGCCACCAGTGATTTGCTCGGCAGGGAATCTAGCTCCTATAATTCACCCCTCCACTTT. Its protein product is CATSDLLGRESSSYNSPLHF.

The chain joins TRBV2 to TRBJ1-1; 8 bases map to TRBD1. The germline V gene encodes CDR1 SNHLY and CDR2 FYNNEI. Germline trimming cut 7 bases from V and 5 bases from J; bases unmatched to any gene: 9. The CDR3 is made up of 14 amino acids. The CDR3 DNA reads as TGTGCCAGCATACTCCACAGGGGGGGGACTGAAGCTTTCTTT. It codes for CASILHRGGTEAFF.

Only a few counts were recorded for this clone. The chain has TRBV6-6 and TRBJ1-5, with TRBD1 as a possible D gene (6 bases). V lost 3 bases to trimming and J lost 7 bases, with 13 bases between them. The CDR3 contains 14 residues. Germline V gene sequence: CDR1 MNHNY, CDR2 SVGAGI (reference sequence). The chain's CDR3 is CASSYQGYWQPQHF. The CDR3 nucleotides read TGTGCCAGCAGTTATCAGGGGTATTGGCAGCCCCAGCATTTT.

The chain recombines TRBV6-5 with TRBJ1-2; 10 bases fit TRBD1. This CDR3 has 15 residues. J gave up 2 bases and V 8 bases, and 8 bases lay outside the gene matches. Germline values: CDR1 MNHEY, CDR2 SVGAGI. This CDR3 reads CASAAPGQGNYGYTF. The CDR3 DNA is TGTGCCAGCGCCGCCCCGGGACAGGGGAACTATGGCTACACCTTC.

The J gene is TRBJ1-2, the V gene TRBV4-3; 9 bases align to TRBD1. This CDR3 region has 15 residues. Germline CDR1 and CDR2: LGHNA and YSLEER. V lost 4 bases and J lost 5; bases outside the gene matches: 8. The CDR3 sequence is CASSLSTGGAYGYTF. The CDR3 coding sequence is TGCGCCAGCAGCCTAAGTACAGGGGGCGCTTATGGCTACACCTTC.

This clone showed up just once. The V and J genes are TRBV27 and TRBJ2-7; 9 nucleotides align to TRBD1. The CDR3 extends over 13 amino acids. Germline V CDR1 and CDR2: MNHEY, SMNVEV (reference sequence). After removal of 5 bases from V and 5 bases from J, the junction contained 4 bases not matched to a gene. CDR3 region: CASSPTGGHEQYF. CDR3 DNA sequence: TGTGCCAGCAGTCCTACAGGGGGCCACGAGCAGTACTTC.

The chain links TRBV5-1 to TRBJ1-6; 7 bases fit TRBD1. V lost 0 bases to trimming and J lost 9 bases; unmatched junction nucleotides: 3. Germline CDR1 reads SGHRS; CDR2 reads YFSETQ. CDR3 length: 14 residues. The CDR3 reads CASSLANRGSPLHF. CDR3 bases: TGCGCCAGCAGCTTGGCGAACAGGGGTTCACCCCTCCACTTT.

The CDR3 loop is CASSGGQGLYNSPLHF. CDR3 coding DNA: TGCGCCAGCAGCGGGGGACAGGGACTTTATAATTCACCCCTCCACTTT. This chain uses TRBV5-1 with TRBJ1-6, with TRBD1 identical over 9 bases. In germline, CDR1 is SGHRS, CDR2 YFSETQ. The CDR3 loop spans 16 amino acids. V lost 4 bases and J lost 4; bases outside the gene matches: 6.

This clone was found once. The genes are TRBV5-4 and TRBJ2-5; 11 bases match TRBD2. CDR3 length: 17 amino acids. Per the germline V gene, CDR1 is SGHNT and CDR2 is YYREEE (reference sequence). V lost 3 bases to trimming and J lost 4 bases; unmatched junction nucleotides: 11. The CDR3 coding sequence is TGTGCCAGCAGCTCACCGACTAGCGGGGCTGAGGGAGAGACCCAGTACTTC. As protein: CASSSPTSGAEGETQYF. The whole variable domain, filled in from reference TRBV5-4 and TRBJ2-5, reads ETGVTQSPTHLIKTRGQQVTLRCSSQSGHNTVSWYQQALGQGPQFIFQYYREEENGRGNFPPRFSGLQFPNYSSELNVNALELDDSALYLCASSSPTSGAEGETQYFGPGTRLLVL.

The genes are TRBV6-2 or TRBV6-3 and TRBJ1-5, with 12 bases that match TRBD1. J gave up 2 bases and V 2 bases, and 16 bases lay outside the gene matches. This CDR3 is 21 amino acids long. The V gene's germline CDR1 is MNHEY and CDR2 SVGEGT. In DNA form, the CDR3 reads TGTGCCAGCAGTTACAGATCCGGGACAGGGGGCCTTAGCTTTGGCAATCAGCCCCAGCATTTT. Protein product: CASSYRSGTGGLSFGNQPQHF.

The V gene is TRBV27, the J gene TRBJ1-2; TRBD1 aligns across 10 bases. The ends lost 2 bases at V and 5 bases at J; junction bases unmatched: 5. The CDR3 sequence is 15 residues long. Germline lookup yields CDR1 MNHEY and CDR2 SMNVEV (reference sequence). CDR3: CASSLRVGQGYGYTF. The DNA of the CDR3 is TGTGCCAGCAGTTTAAGAGTGGGACAGGGGTATGGCTACACCTTC.

The J gene is TRBJ1-2, the V gene TRBV19; 7 positions agree with TRBD1. The V gene end was trimmed by 4 bases and the J gene end by 2 bases; junction bases not matched to a gene: 7. Germline loops: CDR1 LNHDA, CDR2 SQIVND (reference sequence). This CDR3 contains 15 residues. The CDR3: CASSTTGTANYGYTF. As DNA, the CDR3 is TGTGCCAGTAGTACCACCGGGACAGCCAACTATGGCTACACCTTC.

This clone was recorded once. The chain links TRBV2 to TRBJ1-1, with 8 positions matching TRBD1. This CDR3 contains 15 residues. Trimming removed 4 bases from V and 2 bases from J; junction bases left unmatched: 6. In germline, CDR1 is SNHLY, CDR2 FYNNEI. CDR3 protein: CASSVQGAVNTEAFF. The CDR3 coding sequence is TGTGCCAGCAGTGTGCAGGGGGCGGTTAACACTGAAGCTTTCTTT.

The chain is built from TRBV19 and TRBJ1-2; D remains unclear. The CDR3 runs 14 residues. CDR1 LNHDA and CDR2 SQIVND come from the germline V gene (reference sequence). The V end lost 10 bases, the J end lost 7 bases, and 22 bases lay between the germline ends. Here the CDR3 DNA reads TGTGCCACAGGCCTCGGCGGGCGAGTCAGTGGCTACACCTTC. Protein product: CATGLGGRVSGYTF.

The rearrangement joins TRBV29-1 to TRBJ2-1; 8 bases fit TRBD1. The CDR3 sequence is 17 residues long. In germline, CDR1 is SQVTM, CDR2 ANQGSEA. J was trimmed by 6 bases and V by 0 bases; bases with no gene match: 13. The DNA of the CDR3 is TGCAGCGTTGAAGATTTCCGGGGAAGGACAGGGTTCAATGAGCAGTTCTTC. This gives the protein CSVEDFRGRTGFNEQFF.

This clone was counted a few times. V is TRBV28 and J is TRBJ1-2, with unresolved D. This CDR3 contains 11 residues. The ends were cut back, 8 bases at V and 0 bases at J, with 4 bases in the middle. Looked up from germline, CDR1 is MDHEN and CDR2 is SYDVKM. This CDR3 is CASHSNYGYTF. The DNA of the CDR3 is TGTGCCAGCCACTCTAACTATGGCTACACCTTC.

The rearrangement uses TRBV6-5 and TRBJ1-1; D unclear. There are 12 residues in the CDR3. Germline V gene sequence: CDR1 MNHEY, CDR2 SVGAGI. V lost 7 bases, J lost 6 bases, and 12 bases lay in between. CDR3 sequence: CASTWEKAEAFF. In nucleotides, the CDR3 is TGTGCCAGCACCTGGGAGAAGGCTGAAGCTTTCTTT.

J is TRBJ1-2 and V is TRBV24-1; tentative D call: TRBD1 (5 bases). The CDR3 extends over 14 amino acids. V was cut by 9 bases and J by 3 bases, with 16 bases left in between. Germline V gene data show CDR1 as KGHDR and CDR2 as SFDVKD. The CDR3 loop reads CATGGYGDDYGYTF. CDR3 nucleotide sequence: TGTGCCACCGGAGGGTACGGGGACGACTATGGCTACACCTTC.